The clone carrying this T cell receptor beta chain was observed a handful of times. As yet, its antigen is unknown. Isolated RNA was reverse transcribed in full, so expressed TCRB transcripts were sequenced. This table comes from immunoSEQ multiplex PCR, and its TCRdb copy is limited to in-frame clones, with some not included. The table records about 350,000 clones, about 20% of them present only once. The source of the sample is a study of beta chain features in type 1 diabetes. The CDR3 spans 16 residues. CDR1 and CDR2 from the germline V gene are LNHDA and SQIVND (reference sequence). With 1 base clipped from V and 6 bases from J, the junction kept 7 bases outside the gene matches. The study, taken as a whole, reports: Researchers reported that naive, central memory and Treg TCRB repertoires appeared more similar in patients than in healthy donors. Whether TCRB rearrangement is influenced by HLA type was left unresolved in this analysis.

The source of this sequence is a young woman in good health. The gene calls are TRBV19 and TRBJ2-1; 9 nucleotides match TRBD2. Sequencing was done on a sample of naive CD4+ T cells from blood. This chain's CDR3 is CASSIGFSGSGNEQFF. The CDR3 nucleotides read TGTGCCAGTAGTATAGGATTTAGCGGGAGTGGCAATGAGCAGTTCTTC.